This TCR beta chain was retrieved from a study of control samples from healthy donors and cancer patients. Sequenced by immunoSEQ multiplex PCR; TCRdb stores in-frame clones only, minus some. This sample has 230,000 or so clones, with around 94% found just once. V was clipped by 0 bases and J by 3 bases, with 9 bases between them. The CDR3 length is 15 residues. Per germline, CDR1 SGHNT and CDR2 YYREEE (reference sequence). The specimen was blood. The V gene is TRBV5-4, the J gene TRBJ2-2; possibly TRBD2 for D (6 bases). The clonotype comes from a man aged 45-65 years in good health. CDR3 region: CASSLAGSHTGELFF. The DNA of the CDR3 is TGTGCCAGCAGCTTGGCCGGGAGTCACACCGGGGAGCTGTTTTTT.